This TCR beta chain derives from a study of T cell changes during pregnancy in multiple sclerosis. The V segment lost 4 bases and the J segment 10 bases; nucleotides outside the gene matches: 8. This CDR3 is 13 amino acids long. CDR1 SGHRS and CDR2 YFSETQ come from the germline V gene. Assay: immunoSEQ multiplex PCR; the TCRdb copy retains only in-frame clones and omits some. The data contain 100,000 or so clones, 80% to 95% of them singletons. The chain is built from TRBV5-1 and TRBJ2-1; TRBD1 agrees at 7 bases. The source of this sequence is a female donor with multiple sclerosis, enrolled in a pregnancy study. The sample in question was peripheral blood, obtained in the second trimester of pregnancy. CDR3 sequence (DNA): TGCGCCAGCAGCACCGGGACAGTCGAGGAGCAGTTCTTC. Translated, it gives CASSTGTVEEQFF.